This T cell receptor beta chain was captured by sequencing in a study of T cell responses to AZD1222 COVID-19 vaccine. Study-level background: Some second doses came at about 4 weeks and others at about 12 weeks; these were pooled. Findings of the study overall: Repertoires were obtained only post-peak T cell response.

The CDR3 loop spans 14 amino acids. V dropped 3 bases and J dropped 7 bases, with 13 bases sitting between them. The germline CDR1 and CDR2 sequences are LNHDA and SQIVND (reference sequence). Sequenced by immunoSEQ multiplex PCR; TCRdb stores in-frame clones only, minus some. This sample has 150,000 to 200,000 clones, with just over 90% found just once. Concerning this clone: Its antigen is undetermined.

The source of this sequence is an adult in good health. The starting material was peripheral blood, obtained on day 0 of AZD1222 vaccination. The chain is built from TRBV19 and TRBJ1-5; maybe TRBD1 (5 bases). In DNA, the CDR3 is TGTGCCAGTAGTATCCAGGGCGGCGGGCAGCCCCAGCATTTT. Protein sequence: CASSIQGGGQPQHF.